Below, 15 T cell receptor beta chains from the same sample are listed, as sequenced in a study of PD-L1 blockade in urothelial cancer. The repertoire was sequenced with immunoSEQ multiplex PCR; TCRdb's copy has only in-frame clones and lacks some. The sample consists of about 130,000 clones, approximately 84% of them appearing once. Regarding time point: pretreatment peripheral blood. Sequenced material: PBMCs, taken around atezolizumab (anti-PD-L1) treatment. These receptors originate from a man in his forties or fifties with urothelial cancer.

The count of this clone is one. This chain uses TRBV5-1 with TRBJ2-6; D perhaps matches TRBD1 (5 bases). The CDR3 spans 16 residues. Germline lookup yields CDR1 SGHRS and CDR2 YFSETQ. Deletions cut 4 bases from V and 4 bases from J, with 15 bases between. This chain's CDR3 is CASSTRVLGGANVLTF. The DNA for the CDR3 is TGCGCCAGCAGCACCAGGGTTCTGGGGGGGGCCAACGTCCTGACTTTC.

The sample holds one count of this clone. This rearrangement joins TRBV5-6 to TRBJ1-2; D gene ambiguous. CDR3 length: 12 amino acids. CDR1 and CDR2 from the germline V gene are SGHDT and YYEEEE. Trimming stripped 4 bases from V and 5 bases from J, with 9 bases between. CDR3 in DNA: TGTGCCAGCAGCCTCCGCAGTTATGGCTACACCTTC. Translating gives CASSLRSYGYTF. Filled out from reference TRBV5-6 and TRBJ1-2, the complete variable domain reads DAGVTQSPTHLIKTRGQQVTLRCSPKSGHDTVSWYQQALGQGPQFIFQYYEEEERQRGNFPDRFSGHQFPNYSSELNVNALLLGDSALYLCASSLRSYGYTFGSGTRLTVV.

This chain uses TRBV10-2 with TRBJ2-1; TRBD2 agrees at 12 bases. V trimming: 6 bases; J trimming: 8 bases; junction bases outside the gene matches: 14. There are 17 residues in the CDR3. Germline V gene data show CDR1 as WSHSY and CDR2 as SAAADI. The CDR3 sequence is CASRSSGRGGWSYEQFF. The CDR3 bases are TGCGCCAGCAGGTCTAGCGGGAGGGGAGGGTGGTCATATGAGCAGTTCTTC.

The chain has TRBV28 and TRBJ2-1; the match to TRBD1 covers 9 bases. Germline assignment: CDR1 MDHEN and CDR2 SYDVKM. V shed 4 bases, J shed 3 bases, and the junction held 7 bases outside the gene matches. The CDR3 loop spans 16 amino acids. DNA of the CDR3: TGTGCCAGCAGTTACTCCGGACAGGGGTTCTACAATGAGCAGTTCTTC. It codes for CASSYSGQGFYNEQFF.

The J gene is TRBJ1-2, the V gene TRBV28, with D perhaps matching TRBD1 (6 bases). Germline assignment: CDR1 MDHEN and CDR2 SYDVKM. The CDR3 is 15 amino acids. V lost 2 bases to trimming and J lost 1 base, with 11 bases between them. The CDR3 coding sequence is TGTGCCAGCAGTTTAAGGAGCAGGGGTAACTATGGCTACACCTTC. It is translated as CASSLRSRGNYGYTF.

This clone was observed a single time. CDR3 DNA: TGCGCCAGCAGCCACGGTGGGGCTCGCTCCTACGAGCAGTACTTC. Its protein is CASSHGGARSYEQYF. The chain is built from TRBV4-1 and TRBJ2-7, with a weak D call TRBD1 (5 bases). Trimming shortened V by 3 bases and J by 0 bases, and 12 bases separated the two germline ends. The CDR3 runs 15 residues. Per the germline V gene, CDR1 is MGHRA and CDR2 is YSYEKL.

The V call is TRBV5-8, the J call TRBJ1-2; a weak D match, TRBD1 (6 bases). CDR3 length equals 15 residues. Trimming removed 7 bases from V and 2 bases from J, with 18 bases in between. Germline V gene data show CDR1 as SGHTS and CDR2 as YDEGEE. This CDR3 reads CASGFRDTRNYGYTF. The CDR3 region has the DNA TGTGCCAGCGGGTTCCGGGACACACGCAACTATGGCTACACCTTC.

This chain links TRBV5-1 with TRBJ1-4; D may be TRBD1 (6 bases). Per germline, CDR1 SGHRS and CDR2 YFSETQ. Trimming shortened V by 0 bases and J by 1 base, and 25 bases separated the two germline ends. The CDR3 loop spans 21 amino acids. CDR3 coding DNA: TGCGCCAGCAGCTTGGGTGGCGACAGGTCCCTACGGTTCCTAACTAATGAAAAACTGTTTTTT. Its translation: CASSLGGDRSLRFLTNEKLFF.

The rearrangement joins TRBV30 to TRBJ1-2, with 7 bases aligning to TRBD1. This CDR3 is 15 amino acids long. V shed 2 bases, J shed 4 bases, and the junction held 10 bases outside the gene matches. Looked up from germline, CDR1 is GTSNPN and CDR2 is SVGIG (reference sequence). The DNA for the CDR3 is TGTGCCTGGAGTAGGGACAGTCAAGGGGGCTATGGCTACACCTTC. This translates into CAWSRDSQGGYGYTF.

V gene TRBV7-9 combines with J gene TRBJ2-1, with 13 bases identical to TRBD2. Germline trimming cut 10 bases from V and 6 bases from J; bases unmatched to any gene: 3. CDR3 length equals 13 residues. CDR1 SEHNR and CDR2 FQNEAQ come from the germline V gene (reference sequence). CDR3 nucleotides: TGTGCCACCGGGACTAGCGGGGCCAATGAGCAGTTCTTC. This translates into CATGTSGANEQFF. Full variable domain (remainder filled in from reference TRBV7-9 and TRBJ2-1): DTGVSQNPRHKITKRGQNVTFRCDPISEHNRLYWYRQTLGQGPEFLTYFQNEAQLEKSRLLSDRFSAERPKGSFSTLEIQRTEQGDSAMYLCATGTSGANEQFFGPGTRLTVL.

The chain links TRBV6-5 to TRBJ1-1; D is perhaps TRBD1 (5 bases). The CDR3 has 13 amino acids. Trimming removed 5 bases from V and 1 base from J, with 8 bases in between. Looked up from germline, CDR1 is MNHEY and CDR2 is SVGAGI. For the CDR3, the DNA is TGTGCCAGCAGTGGGGGGGAGAACACTGAAGCTTTCTTT. This gives the protein CASSGGENTEAFF.

This clone occurred once. The J gene is TRBJ2-7, the V gene TRBV5-1; 9 bases agree with TRBD2. Germline CDR1 SGHRS, CDR2 YFSETQ. CDR3 length equals 15 residues. V shed 1 base and J 7 bases; nucleotides not matched to a gene: 9. CDR3 bases: TGCGCCAGCAGCTTGTCTAGCGGGATCGGATCGGAGCAGTACTTC. Its translation is CASSLSSGIGSEQYF. Using reference TRBV5-1 and TRBJ2-7 for the parts outside the CDR3, the full variable domain is KAGVTQTPRYLIKTRGQQVTLSCSPISGHRSVSWYQQTPGQGLQFLFEYFSETQRNKGNFPGRFSGRQFSNSRSEMNVSTLELGDSALYLCASSLSSGIGSEQYFGPGTRLTVT.

The chain is built from TRBV2 and TRBJ2-7; D is perhaps TRBD1 (6 bases). The germline V and J ends were trimmed by 4 bases and 2 bases, with 9 bases remaining between them. The CDR3 loop spans 13 amino acids. Germline values: CDR1 SNHLY, CDR2 FYNNEI. Written as DNA, the CDR3 is TGTGCCAGCAGTGTTGAGGGGGCCTACGAGCAGTACTTC. It codes for CASSVEGAYEQYF. Supplemented by reference TRBV2 and TRBJ2-7, the full variable domain reads EPEVTQTPSHQVTQMGQEVILRCVPISNHLYFYWYRQILGQKVEFLVSFYNNEISEKSEIFDDQFSVERPDGSNFTLKIRSTKLEDSAMYFCASSVEGAYEQYFGPGTRLTVT.

This rearrangement joins TRBV19 to TRBJ1-1; the D gene is possibly TRBD1 (6 bases). This CDR3 has 19 residues. V lost 5 bases to trimming and J lost 0 bases, with 25 bases between them. CDR1 is LNHDA and CDR2 is SQIVND in the germline V gene (reference sequence). CDR3 sequence: CASSPAPGQNNMMNTEAFF. CDR3 coding DNA: TGTGCCAGTAGTCCCGCCCCCGGACAGAATAATATGATGAACACTGAAGCTTTCTTT.

The rearrangement uses TRBV18 and TRBJ1-1; a possible D gene is TRBD1 (5 bases). The V end was cut by 6 bases, the J end by 4 bases, with 9 bases between. The germline gives CDR1 KGHSH, CDR2 LQKENI. This CDR3 is 12 amino acids long. The DNA of the CDR3 is TGTGCCAGCTCGCGGGGGGGCACTGAAGCTTTCTTT. Encoded protein: CASSRGGTEAFF.